This entry concerns a single T cell receptor beta chain. The antigen is not known. This sample was taken from a study of CD8+ T cells in alopecia areata. Study in general: Tofacitinib ran for 6 to 18 months before 6 months off drug. Findings of the study overall: Clonality in lesional scalp, especially alopecia totalis/universalis, exceeded that of normal scalp.

Treatment described: oral pan-JAK inhibitor, 5-10 mg twice daily. Germline V gives CDR1 SQVTM, CDR2 ANQGSEA. V lost 7 bases and J lost 5, with 6 bases in between. The CDR3 is 10 residues long. RNA extraction was followed by reverse transcription into cDNA, which acted as the sequencing template. Sequenced by immunoSEQ multiplex PCR; TCRdb stores in-frame clones only, minus some. The sample holds over 150,000 clones, roughly three fifths seen once. The chain combines TRBV29-1 with TRBJ2-1; unclear D gene. This specimen was CD4+ T cells sorted from blood, taken at week 4, from a patient treated with tofacitinib. This clonotype originated in a human donor with alopecia areata. CDR3 DNA: TGCAGCGCCAAGAACAATGAGCAGTTCTTC. This sequence encodes CSAKNNEQFF.